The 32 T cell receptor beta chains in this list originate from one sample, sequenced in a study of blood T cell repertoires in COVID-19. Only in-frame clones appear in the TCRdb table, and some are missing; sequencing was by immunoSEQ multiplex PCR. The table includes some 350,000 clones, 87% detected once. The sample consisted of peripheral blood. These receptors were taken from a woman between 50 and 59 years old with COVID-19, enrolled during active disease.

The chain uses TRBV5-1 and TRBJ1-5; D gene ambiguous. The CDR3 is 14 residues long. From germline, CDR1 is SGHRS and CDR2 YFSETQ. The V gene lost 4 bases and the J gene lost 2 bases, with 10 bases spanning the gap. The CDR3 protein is CASSPGGGNQPQHF. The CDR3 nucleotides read TGCGCCAGCAGCCCAGGTGGCGGCAATCAGCCCCAGCATTTT.

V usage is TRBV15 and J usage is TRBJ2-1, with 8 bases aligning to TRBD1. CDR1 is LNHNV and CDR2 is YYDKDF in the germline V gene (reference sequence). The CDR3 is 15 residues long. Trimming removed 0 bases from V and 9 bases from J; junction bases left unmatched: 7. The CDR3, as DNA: TGTGCCACCAGCAGAGATCGGGGACAGGTTGGTGAGCAGTTCTTC. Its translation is CATSRDRGQVGEQFF.

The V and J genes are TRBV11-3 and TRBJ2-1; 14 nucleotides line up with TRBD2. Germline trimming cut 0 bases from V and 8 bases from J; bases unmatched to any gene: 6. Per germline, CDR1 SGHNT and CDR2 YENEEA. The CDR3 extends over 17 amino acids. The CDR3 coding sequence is TGTGCCAGCAGCTTAGATAAGACTAGCGGGAGGGCGCATGAGCAGTTCTTC. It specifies CASSLDKTSGRAHEQFF.

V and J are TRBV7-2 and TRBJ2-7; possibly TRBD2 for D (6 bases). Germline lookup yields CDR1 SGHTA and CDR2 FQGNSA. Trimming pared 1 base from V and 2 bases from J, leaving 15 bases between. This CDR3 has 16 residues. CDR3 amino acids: CASSLGVSSGTYEQYF. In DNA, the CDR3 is TGTGCCAGCAGCTTAGGGGTCAGTAGCGGCACCTACGAGCAGTACTTC.

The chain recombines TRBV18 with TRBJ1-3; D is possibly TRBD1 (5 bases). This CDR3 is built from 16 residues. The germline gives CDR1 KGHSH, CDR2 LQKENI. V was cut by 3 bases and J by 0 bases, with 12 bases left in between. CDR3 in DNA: TGTGCCAGCTCACCTTCCGTGACAGTCTCTGGAAACACCATATATTTT. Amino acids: CASSPSVTVSGNTIYF. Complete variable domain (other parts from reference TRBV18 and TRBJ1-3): NAGVMQNPRHLVRRRGQEARLRCSPMKGHSHVYWYRQLPEEGLKFMVYLQKENIIDESGMPKERFSAEFPKEGPSILRIQQVVRGDSAAYFCASSPSVTVSGNTIYFGEGSWLTVV.

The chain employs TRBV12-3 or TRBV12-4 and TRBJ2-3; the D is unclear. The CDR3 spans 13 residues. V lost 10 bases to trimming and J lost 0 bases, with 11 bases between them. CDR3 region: CATELPSTDTQYF. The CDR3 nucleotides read TGTGCCACCGAACTACCAAGCACAGATACGCAGTATTTT.

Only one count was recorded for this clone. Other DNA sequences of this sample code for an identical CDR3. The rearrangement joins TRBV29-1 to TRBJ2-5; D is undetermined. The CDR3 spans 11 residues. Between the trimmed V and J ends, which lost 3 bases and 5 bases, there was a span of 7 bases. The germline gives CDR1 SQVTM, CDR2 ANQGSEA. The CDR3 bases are TGCAGCGTTGAGCTGAGGGAGACCCAGTACTTC. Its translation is CSVELRETQYF.

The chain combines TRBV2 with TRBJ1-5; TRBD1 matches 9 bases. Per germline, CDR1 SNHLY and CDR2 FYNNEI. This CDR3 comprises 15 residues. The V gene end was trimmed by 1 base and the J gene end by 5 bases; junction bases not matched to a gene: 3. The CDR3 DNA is TGTGCCAGCAGTGAAGAACAGGGGGCTTATCAGCCCCAGCATTTT. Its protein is CASSEEQGAYQPQHF.

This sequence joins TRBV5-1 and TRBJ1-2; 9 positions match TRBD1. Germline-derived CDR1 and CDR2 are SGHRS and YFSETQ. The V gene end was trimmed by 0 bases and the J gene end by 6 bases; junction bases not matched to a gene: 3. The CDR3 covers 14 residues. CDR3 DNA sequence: TGCGCCAGCAGCTTGGTCGGGACAGGGAATGGCTACACCTTC. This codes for CASSLVGTGNGYTF. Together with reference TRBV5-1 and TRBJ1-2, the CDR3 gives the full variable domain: KAGVTQTPRYLIKTRGQQVTLSCSPISGHRSVSWYQQTPGQGLQFLFEYFSETQRNKGNFPGRFSGRQFSNSRSEMNVSTLELGDSALYLCASSLVGTGNGYTFGSGTRLTVV.

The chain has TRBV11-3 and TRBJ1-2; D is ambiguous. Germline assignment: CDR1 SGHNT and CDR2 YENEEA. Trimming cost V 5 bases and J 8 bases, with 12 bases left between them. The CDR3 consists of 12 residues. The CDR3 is CASSPSGEGYTF. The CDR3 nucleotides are TGTGCCAGCAGCCCCTCCGGGGAAGGCTACACCTTC. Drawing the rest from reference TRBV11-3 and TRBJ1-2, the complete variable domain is EAGVVQSPRYKIIEKKQPVAFWCNPISGHNTLYWYLQNLGQGPELLIRYENEEAVDDSQLPKDRFSAERLKGVDSTLKIQPAELGDSAVYLCASSPSGEGYTFGSGTRLTVV.

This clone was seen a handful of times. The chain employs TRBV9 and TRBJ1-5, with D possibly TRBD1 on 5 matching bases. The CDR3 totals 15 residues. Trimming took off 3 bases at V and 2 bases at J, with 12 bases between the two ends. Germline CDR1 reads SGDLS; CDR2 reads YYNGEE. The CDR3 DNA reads TGTGCCAGCAGCGGCGGGGCACGCGGCAATCAGCCCCAGCATTTT. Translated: CASSGGARGNQPQHF.

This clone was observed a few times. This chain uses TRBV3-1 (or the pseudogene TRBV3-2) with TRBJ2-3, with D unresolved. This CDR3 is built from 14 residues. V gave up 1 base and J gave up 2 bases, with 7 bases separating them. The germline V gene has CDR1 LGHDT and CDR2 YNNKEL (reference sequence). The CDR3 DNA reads TGTGCCAGCAGCCAAGTGACACCCACAGATACGCAGTATTTT. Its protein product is CASSQVTPTDTQYF.

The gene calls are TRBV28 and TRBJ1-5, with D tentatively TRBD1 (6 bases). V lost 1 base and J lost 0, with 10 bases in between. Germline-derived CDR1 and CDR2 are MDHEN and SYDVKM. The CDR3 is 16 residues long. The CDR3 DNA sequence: TGTGCCAGCAGTTTATTTACAGGGAATAGCAATCAGCCCCAGCATTTT. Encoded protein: CASSLFTGNSNQPQHF. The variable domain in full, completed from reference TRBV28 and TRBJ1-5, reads DVKVTQSSRYLVKRTGEKVFLECVQDMDHENMFWYRQDPGLGLRLIYFSYDVKMKEKGDIPEGYSVSREKKERFSLILESASTNQTSMYLCASSLFTGNSNQPQHFGDGTRLSIL.

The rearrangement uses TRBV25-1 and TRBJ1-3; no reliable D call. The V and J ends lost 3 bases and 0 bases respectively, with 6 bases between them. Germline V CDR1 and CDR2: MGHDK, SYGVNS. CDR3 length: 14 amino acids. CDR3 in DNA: TGTGCCAGCAGTGACTCTGTCTCTGGAAACACCATATATTTT. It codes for CASSDSVSGNTIYF.

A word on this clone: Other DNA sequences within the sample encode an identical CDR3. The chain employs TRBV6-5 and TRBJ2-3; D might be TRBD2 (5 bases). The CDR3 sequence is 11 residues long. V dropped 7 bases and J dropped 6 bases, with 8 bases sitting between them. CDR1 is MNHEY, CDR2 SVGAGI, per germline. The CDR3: CASTRGDTQYF. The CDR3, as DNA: TGTGCCAGCACCCGAGGGGATACGCAGTATTTT.

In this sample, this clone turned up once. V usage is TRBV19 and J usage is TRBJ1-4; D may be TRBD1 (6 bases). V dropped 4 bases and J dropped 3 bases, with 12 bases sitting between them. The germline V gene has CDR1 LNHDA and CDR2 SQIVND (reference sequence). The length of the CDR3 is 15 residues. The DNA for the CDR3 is TGTGCCAGTAGTACTGGACAGTCCCCTAATGAAAAACTGTTTTTT. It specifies CASSTGQSPNEKLFF. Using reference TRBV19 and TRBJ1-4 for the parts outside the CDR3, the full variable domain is DGGITQSPKYLFRKEGQNVTLSCEQNLNHDAMYWYRQDPGQGLRLIYYSQIVNDFQKGDIAEGYSVSREKKESFPLTVTSAQKNPTAFYLCASSTGQSPNEKLFFGSGTQLSVL.

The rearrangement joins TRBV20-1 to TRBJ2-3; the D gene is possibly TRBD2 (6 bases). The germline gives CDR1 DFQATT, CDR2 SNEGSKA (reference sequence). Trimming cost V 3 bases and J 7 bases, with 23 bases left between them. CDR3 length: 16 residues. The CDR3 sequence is CSASLGGKSKTHTQYF. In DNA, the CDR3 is TGCAGTGCTAGTCTGGGGGGAAAATCTAAAACACATACGCAGTATTTT.

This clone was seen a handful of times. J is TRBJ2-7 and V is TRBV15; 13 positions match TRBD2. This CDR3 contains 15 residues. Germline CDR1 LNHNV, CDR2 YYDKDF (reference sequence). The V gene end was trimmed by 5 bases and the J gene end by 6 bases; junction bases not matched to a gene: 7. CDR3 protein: CATSARLAGGPEQYF. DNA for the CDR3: TGTGCCACCAGCGCTCGACTAGCGGGAGGCCCCGAGCAGTACTTC.

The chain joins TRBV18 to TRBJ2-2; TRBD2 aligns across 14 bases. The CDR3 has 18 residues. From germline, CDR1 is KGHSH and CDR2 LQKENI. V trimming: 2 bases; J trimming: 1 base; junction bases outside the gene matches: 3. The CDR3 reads CASSPRGLAGGNTGELFF. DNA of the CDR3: TGTGCCAGCTCACCAAGAGGACTAGCGGGAGGGAACACCGGGGAGCTGTTTTTT.

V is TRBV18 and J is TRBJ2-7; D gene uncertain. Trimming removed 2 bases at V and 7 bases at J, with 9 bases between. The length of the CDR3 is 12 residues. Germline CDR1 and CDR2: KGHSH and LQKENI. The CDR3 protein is CASSPEAREQYF. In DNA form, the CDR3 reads TGTGCCAGCTCACCAGAGGCGCGAGAGCAGTACTTC.

This CDR3 reads CASSIRAAWEQYF. The CDR3 nucleotides are TGTGCCAGTAGTATACGCGCCGCATGGGAGCAGTACTTC. The chain combines TRBV19 with TRBJ2-7; D is unresolved. V was clipped by 2 bases and J by 7 bases, with 12 bases between them. The CDR3 has 13 residues. In germline, CDR1 is LNHDA, CDR2 SQIVND (reference sequence).

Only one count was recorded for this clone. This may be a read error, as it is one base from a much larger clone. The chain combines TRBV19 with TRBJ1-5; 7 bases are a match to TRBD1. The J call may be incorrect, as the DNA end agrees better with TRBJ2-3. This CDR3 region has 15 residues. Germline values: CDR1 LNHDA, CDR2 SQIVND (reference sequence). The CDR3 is CASSIPGAGGQPQYF. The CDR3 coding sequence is TGTGCCAGTAGTATACCAGGCGCAGGGGGTCAGCCCCAGTATTTT.

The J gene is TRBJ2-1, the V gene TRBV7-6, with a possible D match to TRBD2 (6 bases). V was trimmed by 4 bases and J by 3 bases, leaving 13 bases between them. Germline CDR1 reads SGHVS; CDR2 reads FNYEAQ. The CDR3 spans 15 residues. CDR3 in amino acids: CASSSTPGVYNEQFF. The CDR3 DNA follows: TGTGCCAGCAGCTCAACCCCGGGAGTCTACAATGAGCAGTTCTTC.

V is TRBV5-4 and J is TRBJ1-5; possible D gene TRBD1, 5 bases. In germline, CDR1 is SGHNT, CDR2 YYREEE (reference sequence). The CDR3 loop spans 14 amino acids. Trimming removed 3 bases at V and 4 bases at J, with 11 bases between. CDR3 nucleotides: TGTGCCAGCAGCTCGAAGGAGGGGAATCAGCCCCAGCATTTT. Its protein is CASSSKEGNQPQHF.

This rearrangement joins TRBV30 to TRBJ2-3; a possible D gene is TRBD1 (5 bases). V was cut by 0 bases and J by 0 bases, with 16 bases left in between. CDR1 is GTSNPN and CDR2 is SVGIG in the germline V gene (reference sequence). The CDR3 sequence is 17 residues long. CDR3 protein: CAWSVRRRGHSTDTQYF. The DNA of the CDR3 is TGTGCCTGGAGTGTACGTCGAAGGGGCCATAGCACAGATACGCAGTATTTT.

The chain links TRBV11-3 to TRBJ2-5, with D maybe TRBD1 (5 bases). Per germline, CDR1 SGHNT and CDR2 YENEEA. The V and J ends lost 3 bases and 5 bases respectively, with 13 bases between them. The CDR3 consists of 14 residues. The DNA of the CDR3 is TGTGCCAGCAGCTTTTCAGGGTGGAAGGAGACCCAGTACTTC. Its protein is CASSFSGWKETQYF.

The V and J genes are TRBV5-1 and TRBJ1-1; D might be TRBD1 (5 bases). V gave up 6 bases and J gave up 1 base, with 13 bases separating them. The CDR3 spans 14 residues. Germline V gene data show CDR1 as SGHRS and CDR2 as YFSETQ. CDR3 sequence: CASTSRGTNTEAFF. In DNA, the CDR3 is TGCGCCAGCACCTCTCGGGGGACGAACACTGAAGCTTTCTTT.

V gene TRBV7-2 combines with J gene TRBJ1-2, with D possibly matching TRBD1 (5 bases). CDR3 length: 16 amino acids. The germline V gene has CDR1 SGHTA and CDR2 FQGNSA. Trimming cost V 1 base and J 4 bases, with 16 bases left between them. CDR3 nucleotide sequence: TGTGCCAGCAGCTTAGTAGTCCGCAGGACAAGCTATGGCTACACCTTC. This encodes CASSLVVRRTSYGYTF.

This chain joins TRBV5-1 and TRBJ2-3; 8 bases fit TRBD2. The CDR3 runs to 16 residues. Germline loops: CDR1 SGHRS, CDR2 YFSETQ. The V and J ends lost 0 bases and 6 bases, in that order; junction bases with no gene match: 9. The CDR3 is CASSLDGSGRGDTQYF. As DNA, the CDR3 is TGCGCCAGCAGCTTGGATGGGAGCGGGAGAGGGGATACGCAGTATTTT. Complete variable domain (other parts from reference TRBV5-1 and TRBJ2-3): KAGVTQTPRYLIKTRGQQVTLSCSPISGHRSVSWYQQTPGQGLQFLFEYFSETQRNKGNFPGRFSGRQFSNSRSEMNVSTLELGDSALYLCASSLDGSGRGDTQYFGPGTRLTVL.

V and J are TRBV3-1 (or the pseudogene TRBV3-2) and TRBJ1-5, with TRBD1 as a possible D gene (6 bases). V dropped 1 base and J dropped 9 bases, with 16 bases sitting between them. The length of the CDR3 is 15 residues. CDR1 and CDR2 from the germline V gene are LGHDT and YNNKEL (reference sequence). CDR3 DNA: TGTGCCAGCAGCCAAGGCGGGAGGGGGTCGCGGCCCCAGCATTTT. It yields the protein CASSQGGRGSRPQHF.

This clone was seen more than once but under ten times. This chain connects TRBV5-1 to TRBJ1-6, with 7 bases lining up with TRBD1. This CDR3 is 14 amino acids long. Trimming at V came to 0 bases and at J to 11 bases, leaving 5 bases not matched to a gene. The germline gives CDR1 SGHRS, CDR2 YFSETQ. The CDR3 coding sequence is TGCGCCAGCAGCTTGGGACAGGGCGTAACACCCCTCCACTTT. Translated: CASSLGQGVTPLHF. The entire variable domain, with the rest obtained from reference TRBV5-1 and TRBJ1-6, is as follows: KAGVTQTPRYLIKTRGQQVTLSCSPISGHRSVSWYQQTPGQGLQFLFEYFSETQRNKGNFPGRFSGRQFSNSRSEMNVSTLELGDSALYLCASSLGQGVTPLHFGNGTRLTVT.

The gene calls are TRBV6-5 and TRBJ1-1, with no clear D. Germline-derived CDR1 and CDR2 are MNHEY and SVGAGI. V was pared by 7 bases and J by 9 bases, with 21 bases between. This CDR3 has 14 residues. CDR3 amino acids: CASIQPGSVEKAFF. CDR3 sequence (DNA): TGTGCCAGCATCCAGCCGGGGTCCGTCGAGAAAGCTTTCTTT.